The 26 T cell receptor beta chains below were found in one sample sequenced in a study of shared clonotypes between healthy human individuals. Assay: immunoSEQ multiplex PCR; the TCRdb copy retains only in-frame clones and omits some. The table has around 700,000 clones, around 72% seen once; the top ten hold around 2%. The source material was memory CD4+ T cells sorted from blood. As to subset: CD45RA-negative fraction. These receptors were collected from a woman aged 25 to 39 in good health.

V is TRBV27 and J is TRBJ2-3, with D tentatively TRBD2 (6 bases). Trimming took 3 bases from V and 5 from J, leaving 15 bases between them. CDR1 is MNHEY and CDR2 is SMNVEV in the germline V gene (reference sequence). The CDR3 sequence is 15 residues long. CDR3 sequence (DNA): TGTGCCAGCAGTTTGGGCGGGACCATACAAGATACGCAGTATTTT. Amino acids: CASSLGGTIQDTQYF.

The chain uses TRBV7-3 and TRBJ1-4, with D possibly TRBD1 on 5 matching bases. Germline V gene sequence: CDR1 SGHTA, CDR2 FQGTGA. V lost 5 bases and J lost 17, with 27 bases in between. The CDR3 contains 15 residues. The CDR3: CASSSPRGDGFTVFF. In nucleotides, the CDR3 is TGTGCCAGCAGCAGCCCGCGGGGGGATGGCTTTACTGTTTTTTTT.

This clone was picked up a small number of times. The chain carries TRBV11-2 and TRBJ1-2; weak D call: TRBD1 (6 bases). The CDR3 runs to 15 residues. Trimming cost V 4 bases and J 2 bases, with 14 bases left between them. Germline lookup yields CDR1 SGHAT and CDR2 FQNNGV. CDR3 nucleotide sequence: TGTGCCAGCAGCTCACCAGGGGTCGGAAACTATGGCTACACCTTC. Its protein is CASSSPGVGNYGYTF. Filled out from reference TRBV11-2 and TRBJ1-2, the complete variable domain reads EAGVAQSPRYKIIEKRQSVAFWCNPISGHATLYWYQQILGQGPKLLIQFQNNGVVDDSQLPKDRFSAERLKGVDSTLKIQPAKLEDSAVYLCASSSPGVGNYGYTFGSGTRLTVV.

The CDR3 nucleotides are TGTGCCAGCAGCTCAGCGGGACAGGGGTTCTACGAGCAGTACTTC. Its translation: CASSSAGQGFYEQYF. The gene calls are TRBV11-2 and TRBJ2-7, with 10 positions matching TRBD1. Trimming at V came to 4 bases and at J to 3 bases, leaving 6 bases not matched to a gene. CDR3 length: 15 amino acids. Germline values: CDR1 SGHAT, CDR2 FQNNGV. Supplemented by reference TRBV11-2 and TRBJ2-7, the full variable domain reads EAGVAQSPRYKIIEKRQSVAFWCNPISGHATLYWYQQILGQGPKLLIQFQNNGVVDDSQLPKDRFSAERLKGVDSTLKIQPAKLEDSAVYLCASSSAGQGFYEQYFGPGTRLTVT.

The J gene is TRBJ2-7, the V gene TRBV10-3; TRBD1 might be the D (5 bases). V lost 0 bases, J lost 11 bases, and 17 bases lay in between. Germline CDR1 is ENHRY and CDR2 is SYGVKD. The CDR3 has 14 amino acids. In nucleotides, the CDR3 is TGTGCCATCAGTGAGTCGGCCAGCTACCTAGGGGAGTACTTC. Protein sequence: CAISESASYLGEYF.

This chain links TRBV29-1 with TRBJ1-5; D is possibly TRBD1 (5 bases). The CDR3 sequence is 14 residues long. Germline V lookup: CDR1 SQVTM, CDR2 ANQGSEA. Trimming removed 6 bases at V and 3 bases at J, with 15 bases between. This chain's CDR3 is CSVPFGDYNQPQHF. CDR3 nucleotide sequence: TGCAGCGTCCCCTTCGGGGACTACAATCAGCCCCAGCATTTT.

Concerning this clone itself: Compared with germline, one end of the junction differs, possibly owing to a read error. The DNA for the CDR3 is TGTACCAGCAGCTTAGCGGTGTCGGAGTCCCCCTACGAGCAGTACTTC. This gives the protein CTSSLAVSESPYEQYF. This chain connects TRBV11-1 to TRBJ2-7; D perhaps matches TRBD2 (6 bases). Germline values: CDR1 SGHAT, CDR2 FQDESV (reference sequence). The CDR3 length is 16 residues.

The V call is TRBV29-1, the J call TRBJ1-1; TRBD1 agrees at 10 bases. The junction had 6 bases not matched to a gene; V was cut back by 7 bases and J by 7 bases. The CDR3 totals 12 residues. CDR1 is SQVTM, CDR2 ANQGSEA, per germline. The CDR3: CSASGTGVEAFF. As DNA, the CDR3 is TGCAGCGCCTCCGGGACAGGGGTTGAAGCTTTCTTT.

The chain joins TRBV2 to TRBJ1-5; 9 nucleotides agree with TRBD1. The CDR3 runs to 15 residues. CDR1 is SNHLY, CDR2 FYNNEI, per germline. Trimming removed 3 bases from V and 2 bases from J; junction bases left unmatched: 2. CDR3 nucleotides: TGTGCCAGCAGTGAGTACAGGGGGCGCAATCAGCCCCAGCATTTT. Amino acids: CASSEYRGRNQPQHF.

This chain links TRBV11-2 with TRBJ2-1, with D perhaps TRBD1 or TRBD2 (5 bases each). CDR3 length: 16 amino acids. Germline CDR1 SGHAT, CDR2 FQNNGV. Trimming took 6 bases from V and 8 from J, leaving 23 bases between them. Here the CDR3 DNA reads TGTGCCAGCAGACTATGGGACGGCAGTGGTGTCGATGAGCAGTTCTTC. Encoded protein: CASRLWDGSGVDEQFF.

This chain links TRBV6-5 with TRBJ1-2; 7 bases fit TRBD1. Trimming cost V 6 bases and J 8 bases; bases outside gene matches: 9. CDR1 MNHEY and CDR2 SVGAGI come from the germline V gene. The CDR3 is made up of 13 amino acids. The CDR3 loop reads CASSQEGARGYTF. CDR3 DNA sequence: TGTGCCAGCAGCCAAGAGGGGGCGCGGGGCTACACCTTC.

A few counts support this clone. The chain has TRBV21-1 and TRBJ2-1; TRBD2 was called by the table and not checked on the DNA. TRBV21-1 is assigned pseudogene status. CDR3 size: 15 residues. The CDR3 region has the DNA TGTGCCAGCACCTTCGGGACTAGCGCCTACAATGAGCAGTTCTTC. It specifies CASTFGTSAYNEQFF.

V and J are TRBV19 and TRBJ1-1, with D maybe TRBD1 (5 bases). This CDR3 is 13 amino acids long. Germline assignment: CDR1 LNHDA and CDR2 SQIVND (reference sequence). CDR3 residues: CATTGTLNTEAFF. The CDR3 DNA sequence: TGTGCAACAACCGGGACCCTGAACACTGAAGCTTTCTTT.

The sample holds many counts of this clone. This chain uses TRBV4-1 with TRBJ2-7; TRBD2 agrees at 8 bases. CDR1 and CDR2 from the germline V gene are MGHRA and YSYEKL. Trimming at V came to 2 bases and at J to 3 bases, leaving 3 bases not matched to a gene. The CDR3 covers 14 residues. This CDR3 is CASSQSLADYEQYF. The CDR3 coding sequence is TGCGCCAGCAGCCAATCACTAGCGGACTACGAGCAGTACTTC.

The gene calls are TRBV25-1 and TRBJ2-1, with 11 bases matching TRBD2. This CDR3 has 18 residues. Germline CDR1 and CDR2: MGHDK and SYGVNS. Trimming took 1 base from V and 8 from J; bases not matched to a gene: 13. The CDR3 DNA reads TGTGCCAGCAGTGAATCGGGGGCCGTAGCGGGAGGGTGGGATGAGCAGTTCTTC. Its translation is CASSESGAVAGGWDEQFF.

The chain combines TRBV9 with TRBJ2-7; a possible D gene is TRBD2 (6 bases). The CDR3 length is 16 residues. Trimming shortened V by 0 bases and J by 0 bases, and 13 bases separated the two germline ends. Per germline, CDR1 SGDLS and CDR2 YYNGEE. The CDR3 sequence is CASSVGAGSRSYEQYF. The CDR3 DNA reads TGTGCCAGCAGCGTAGGTGCGGGGTCCCGCTCCTACGAGCAGTACTTC.

The gene calls are TRBV19 and TRBJ2-1; D not certain. With 5 bases removed from V and 3 bases from J, the gap between germline ends came to 8 bases. The CDR3 runs 13 residues. Germline loops: CDR1 LNHDA, CDR2 SQIVND (reference sequence). This chain's CDR3 is CASSLRHYNEQFF. Written as DNA, the CDR3 is TGTGCCAGTAGTCTGCGGCACTACAATGAGCAGTTCTTC.

This clone has a single count. This rearrangement joins TRBV7-9 to TRBJ1-1, with no clear D. The V and J ends lost 5 bases and 0 bases respectively, with 7 bases between them. The CDR3 has 13 amino acids. The germline V gene encodes CDR1 SEHNR and CDR2 FQNEAQ (reference sequence). The CDR3 reads CASSTYLNTEAFF. The CDR3 coding sequence is TGTGCCAGCAGCACGTACTTGAACACTGAAGCTTTCTTT.

This clone was seen only a few times. J is TRBJ2-1 and V is TRBV23-1; 7 positions agree with TRBD1. TRBV23-1 has ORF status, its function being uncertain. The CDR3 sequence is 14 residues long. V lost 6 bases and J lost 8; bases outside the gene matches: 10. The chain's CDR3 is CASSDYQGVDEQFF. For the CDR3, the DNA is TGCGCCAGCAGCGACTATCAGGGGGTCGATGAGCAGTTCTTC.

The chain couples TRBV28 to TRBJ2-1, with D uncertain. The V end was cut by 2 bases, the J end by 8 bases, with 10 bases between. Looked up from germline, CDR1 is MDHEN and CDR2 is SYDVKM. The CDR3 sequence is 13 residues long. The CDR3 bases are TGTGCCAGCAGTTTACCCGGGCAGGATGAGCAGTTCTTC. As protein: CASSLPGQDEQFF.

The chain recombines TRBV6-5 with TRBJ1-4, with a weak D call TRBD1 (5 bases). V was shortened by 0 bases and J by 8 bases, with 13 bases between the two germline ends. Germline CDR1 is MNHEY and CDR2 is SVGAGI. This CDR3 has 15 residues. The CDR3 nucleotides are TGTGCCAGCAGTTACTCGACGGGGGAGGGCGAAAAACTGTTTTTT. Its protein product is CASSYSTGEGEKLFF.

The chain couples TRBV7-2 to TRBJ2-1; D possibly uses TRBD1 or TRBD2 (5 bases each). This CDR3 spans 15 amino acids. CDR1 and CDR2 (germline): SGHTA, FQGNSA. V lost 6 bases, J lost 4 bases, and 16 bases lay in between. The CDR3 region is CASSPGRAKYNEQFF. CDR3 coding DNA: TGTGCCAGCAGTCCGGGACGGGCTAAATACAATGAGCAGTTCTTC.

The chain couples TRBV6-6 to TRBJ1-1, with 9 bases that match TRBD1. Looked up from germline, CDR1 is MNHNY and CDR2 is SVGAGI (reference sequence). The CDR3 length is 15 residues. The J segment lost 5 bases and the V segment lost 7 bases, leaving 11 bases of the junction unmatched. DNA for the CDR3: TGTGCCAGCATCCCGACCAGGACAGGGGTAACTGAAGCTTTCTTT. This codes for CASIPTRTGVTEAFF.

The chain combines TRBV18 with TRBJ1-1; the D is unclear. Deletions cut 0 bases from V and 4 bases from J, with 15 bases between. The germline CDR1 and CDR2 sequences are KGHSH and LQKENI. The CDR3 is made up of 16 amino acids. This CDR3 is CASSPPTSGVGTEAFF. The CDR3 DNA reads as TGTGCCAGCTCACCACCGACCTCAGGAGTTGGCACTGAAGCTTTCTTT. The full variable domain, rest sourced from reference TRBV18 and TRBJ1-1, is NAGVMQNPRHLVRRRGQEARLRCSPMKGHSHVYWYRQLPEEGLKFMVYLQKENIIDESGMPKERFSAEFPKEGPSILRIQQVVRGDSAAYFCASSPPTSGVGTEAFFGQGTRLTVV.

The chain employs TRBV6-5 and TRBJ2-5; tentatively, D is TRBD2 (5 bases). The CDR3 spans 13 residues. Per the germline V gene, CDR1 is MNHEY and CDR2 is SVGAGI. Trimming took 6 bases from V and 5 from J, leaving 13 bases between them. CDR3 bases: TGTGCCAGCAGAGGGAGAGGGCGGGAGACCCAGTACTTC. Translation: CASRGRGRETQYF.

The V and J genes are TRBV11-2 and TRBJ2-7; 11 bases map to TRBD2. CDR1 SGHAT and CDR2 FQNNGV come from the germline V gene. The CDR3 covers 17 residues. With 4 bases clipped from V and 4 bases from J, the junction kept 12 bases outside the gene matches. CDR3 sequence reads: CASSSLNSGRALYEQYF. The CDR3 nucleotides read TGTGCCAGCAGCTCCCTCAATAGCGGGAGGGCCTTATACGAGCAGTACTTC.